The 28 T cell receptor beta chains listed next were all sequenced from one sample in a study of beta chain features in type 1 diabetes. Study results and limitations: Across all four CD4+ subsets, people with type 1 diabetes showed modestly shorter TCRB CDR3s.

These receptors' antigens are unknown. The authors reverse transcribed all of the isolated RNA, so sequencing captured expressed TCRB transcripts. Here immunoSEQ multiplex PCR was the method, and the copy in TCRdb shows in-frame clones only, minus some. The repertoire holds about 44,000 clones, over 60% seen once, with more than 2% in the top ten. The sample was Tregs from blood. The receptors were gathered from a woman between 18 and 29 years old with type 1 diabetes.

This CDR3 is CASSLVGGAYEQYF. Here the CDR3 DNA reads TGTGCCAGCAGCTTAGTCGGCGGAGCCTACGAGCAGTACTTC. The gene calls are TRBV7-2 and TRBJ2-7; D gene ambiguous. Germline lookup yields CDR1 SGHTA and CDR2 FQGNSA. The CDR3 is made up of 14 amino acids. The ends were cut back, 1 base at V and 2 bases at J, with 9 bases in the middle.

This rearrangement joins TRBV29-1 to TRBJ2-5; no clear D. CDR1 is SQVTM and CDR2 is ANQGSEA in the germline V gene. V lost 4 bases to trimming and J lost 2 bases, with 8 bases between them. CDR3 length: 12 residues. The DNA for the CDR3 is TGCAGCGTTGCGGTGATTCAAGAGACCCAGTACTTC. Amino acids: CSVAVIQETQYF.

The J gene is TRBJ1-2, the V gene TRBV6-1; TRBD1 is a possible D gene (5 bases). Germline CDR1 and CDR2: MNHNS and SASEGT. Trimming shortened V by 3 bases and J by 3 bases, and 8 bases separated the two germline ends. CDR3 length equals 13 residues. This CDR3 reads CASSETAHYGYTF. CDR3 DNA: TGTGCCAGCAGTGAGACAGCACACTATGGCTACACCTTC.

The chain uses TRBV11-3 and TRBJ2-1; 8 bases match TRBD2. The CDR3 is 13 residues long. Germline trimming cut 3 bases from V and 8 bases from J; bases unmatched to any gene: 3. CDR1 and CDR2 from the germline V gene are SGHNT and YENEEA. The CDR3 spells CASSLREVDEQFF. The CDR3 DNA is TGTGCCAGCAGCTTGCGGGAGGTGGATGAGCAGTTCTTC.

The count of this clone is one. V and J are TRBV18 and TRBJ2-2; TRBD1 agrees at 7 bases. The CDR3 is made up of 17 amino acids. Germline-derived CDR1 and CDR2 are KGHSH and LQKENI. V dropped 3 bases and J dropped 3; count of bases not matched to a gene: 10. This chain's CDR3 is CASSPPSKGADTGELFF. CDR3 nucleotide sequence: TGTGCCAGCTCACCCCCGTCAAAGGGGGCGGACACCGGGGAGCTGTTTTTT.

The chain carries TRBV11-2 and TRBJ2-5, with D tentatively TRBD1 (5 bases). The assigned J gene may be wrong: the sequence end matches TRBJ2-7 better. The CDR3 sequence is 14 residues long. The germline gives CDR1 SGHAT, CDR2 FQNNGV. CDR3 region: CASSLDTGYYEQYF. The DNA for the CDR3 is TGTGCCAGCAGCTTAGATACAGGATACTACGAGCAGTACTTC.

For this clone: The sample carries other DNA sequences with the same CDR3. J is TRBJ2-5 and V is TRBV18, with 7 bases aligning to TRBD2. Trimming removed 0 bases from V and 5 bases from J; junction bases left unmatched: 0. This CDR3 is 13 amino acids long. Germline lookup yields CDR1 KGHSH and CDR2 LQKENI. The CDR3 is CASSPPGGETQYF. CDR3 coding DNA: TGTGCCAGCTCACCACCGGGAGGGGAGACCCAGTACTTC.

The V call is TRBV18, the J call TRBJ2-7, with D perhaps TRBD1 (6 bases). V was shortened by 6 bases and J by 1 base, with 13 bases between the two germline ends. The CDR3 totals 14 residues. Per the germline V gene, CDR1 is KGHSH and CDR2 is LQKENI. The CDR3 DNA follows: TGTGCCAGCTCCGAACAGGGCGCATCCTACGAGCAGTACTTC. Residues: CASSEQGASYEQYF.

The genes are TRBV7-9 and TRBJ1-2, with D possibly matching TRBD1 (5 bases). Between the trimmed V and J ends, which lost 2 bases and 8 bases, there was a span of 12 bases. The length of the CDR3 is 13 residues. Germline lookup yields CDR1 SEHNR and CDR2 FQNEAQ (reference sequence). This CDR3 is CASSLSGTGGYTF. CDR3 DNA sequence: TGTGCCAGCAGCTTATCAGGAACAGGCGGCTACACCTTC.

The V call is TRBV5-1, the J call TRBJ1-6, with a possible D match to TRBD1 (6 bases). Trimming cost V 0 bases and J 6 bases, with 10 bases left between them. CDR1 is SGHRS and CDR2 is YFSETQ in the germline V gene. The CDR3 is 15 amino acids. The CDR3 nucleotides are TGCGCCAGCAGCTTGGATGGGGACACTAATTCACCCCTCCACTTT. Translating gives CASSLDGDTNSPLHF.

CDR3: CSGGTRTYNEQFF. CDR3 nucleotide sequence: TGCAGCGGGGGGACTAGAACCTACAATGAGCAGTTCTTC. The chain links TRBV29-1 to TRBJ2-1; 8 nucleotides align to TRBD2. Germline CDR1 is SQVTM and CDR2 is ANQGSEA. Germline trimming cut 7 bases from V and 2 bases from J; bases unmatched to any gene: 4. The CDR3 has 13 residues.

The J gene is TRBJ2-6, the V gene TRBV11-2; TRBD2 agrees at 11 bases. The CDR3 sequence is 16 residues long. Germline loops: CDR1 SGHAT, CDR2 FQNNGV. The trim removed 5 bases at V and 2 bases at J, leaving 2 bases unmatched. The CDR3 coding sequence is TGTGCCAGCAGCAAACTAGCGGGGGCTGGGGCCAACGTCCTGACTTTC. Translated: CASSKLAGAGANVLTF. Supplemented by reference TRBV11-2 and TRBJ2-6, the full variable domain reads EAGVAQSPRYKIIEKRQSVAFWCNPISGHATLYWYQQILGQGPKLLIQFQNNGVVDDSQLPKDRFSAERLKGVDSTLKIQPAKLEDSAVYLCASSKLAGAGANVLTFGAGSRLTVL.

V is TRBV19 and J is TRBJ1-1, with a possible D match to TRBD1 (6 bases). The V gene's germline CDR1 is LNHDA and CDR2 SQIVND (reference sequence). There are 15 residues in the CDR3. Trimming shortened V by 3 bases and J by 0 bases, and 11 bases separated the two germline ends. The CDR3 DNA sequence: TGTGCCAGTAGTATCCCCAGGGGACTGAACACTGAAGCTTTCTTT. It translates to CASSIPRGLNTEAFF. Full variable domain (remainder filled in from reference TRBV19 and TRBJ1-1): DGGITQSPKYLFRKEGQNVTLSCEQNLNHDAMYWYRQDPGQGLRLIYYSQIVNDFQKGDIAEGYSVSREKKESFPLTVTSAQKNPTAFYLCASSIPRGLNTEAFFGQGTRLTVV.

As DNA, the CDR3 is TGTGCCAGCAGCTTAACAGGGGGCGATGGCTACACCTTC. Its translation is CASSLTGGDGYTF. The chain combines TRBV7-8 with TRBJ1-2; TRBD1 agrees at 9 bases. CDR3 length: 13 residues. Germline CDR1 is SGHVS and CDR2 is FQNEAQ. With 2 bases clipped from V and 6 bases from J, the junction kept 1 base outside the gene matches.

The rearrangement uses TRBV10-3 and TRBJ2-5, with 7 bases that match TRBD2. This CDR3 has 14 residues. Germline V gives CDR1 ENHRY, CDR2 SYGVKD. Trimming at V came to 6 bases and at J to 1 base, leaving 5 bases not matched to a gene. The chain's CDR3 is CAIRSTSAQETQYF. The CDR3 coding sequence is TGTGCCATCAGATCTACTAGCGCCCAAGAGACCCAGTACTTC.

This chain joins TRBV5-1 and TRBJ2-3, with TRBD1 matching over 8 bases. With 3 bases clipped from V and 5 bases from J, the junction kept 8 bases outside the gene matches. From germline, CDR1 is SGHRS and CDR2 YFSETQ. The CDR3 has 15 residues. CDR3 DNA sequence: TGCGCCAGCAGCTCGGGACAGGCCTTTGGAGATACGCAGTATTTT. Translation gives CASSSGQAFGDTQYF.

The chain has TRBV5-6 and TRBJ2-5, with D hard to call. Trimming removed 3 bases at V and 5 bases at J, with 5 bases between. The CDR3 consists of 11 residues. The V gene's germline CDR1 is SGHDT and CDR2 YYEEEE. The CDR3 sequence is CASSYSETQYF. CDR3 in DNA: TGTGCCAGCAGCTATTCGGAGACCCAGTACTTC.

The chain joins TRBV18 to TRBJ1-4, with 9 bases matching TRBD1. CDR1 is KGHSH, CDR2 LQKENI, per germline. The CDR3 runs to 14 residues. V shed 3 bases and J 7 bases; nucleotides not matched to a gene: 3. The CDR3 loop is CASSPPDRGEKLFF. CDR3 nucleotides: TGTGCCAGCTCACCCCCGGACAGGGGTGAAAAACTGTTTTTT.

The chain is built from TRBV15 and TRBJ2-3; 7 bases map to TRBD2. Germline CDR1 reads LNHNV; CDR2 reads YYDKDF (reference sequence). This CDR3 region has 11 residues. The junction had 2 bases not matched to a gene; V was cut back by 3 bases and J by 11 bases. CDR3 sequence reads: CATSSQREQYF. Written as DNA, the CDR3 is TGTGCCACCAGCAGCCAGCGGGAGCAGTATTTT.

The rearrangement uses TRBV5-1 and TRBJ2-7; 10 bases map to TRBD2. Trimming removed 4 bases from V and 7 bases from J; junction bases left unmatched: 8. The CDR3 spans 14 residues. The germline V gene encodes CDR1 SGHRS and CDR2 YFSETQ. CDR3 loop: CASSTYSGRSEQYF. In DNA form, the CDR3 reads TGCGCCAGCAGCACCTATAGCGGGAGGAGTGAGCAGTACTTC.

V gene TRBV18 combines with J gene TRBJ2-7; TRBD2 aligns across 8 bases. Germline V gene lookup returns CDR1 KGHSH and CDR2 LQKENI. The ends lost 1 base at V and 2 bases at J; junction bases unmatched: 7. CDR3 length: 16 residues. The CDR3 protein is CASSPQATSETYEQYF. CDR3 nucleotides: TGTGCCAGCTCACCACAGGCGACTAGCGAGACCTACGAGCAGTACTTC.

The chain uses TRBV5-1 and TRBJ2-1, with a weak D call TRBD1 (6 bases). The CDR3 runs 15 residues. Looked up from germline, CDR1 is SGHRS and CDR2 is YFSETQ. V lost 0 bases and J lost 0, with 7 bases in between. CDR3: CASSLGQASYNEQFF. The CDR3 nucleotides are TGCGCCAGCAGCTTGGGACAGGCCTCCTACAATGAGCAGTTCTTC.

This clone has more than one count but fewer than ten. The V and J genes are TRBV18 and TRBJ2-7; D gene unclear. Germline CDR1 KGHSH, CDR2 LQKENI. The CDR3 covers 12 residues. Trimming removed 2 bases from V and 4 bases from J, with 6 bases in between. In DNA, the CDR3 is TGTGCCAGCTCACCAGCGTCATACGAGCAGTACTTC. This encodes CASSPASYEQYF.

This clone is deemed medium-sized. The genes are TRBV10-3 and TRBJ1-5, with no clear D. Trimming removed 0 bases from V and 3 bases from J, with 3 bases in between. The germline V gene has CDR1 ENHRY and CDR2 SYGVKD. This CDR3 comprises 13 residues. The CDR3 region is CAISESYNQPQHF. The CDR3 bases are TGTGCCATCAGTGAGTCTTACAATCAGCCCCAGCATTTT.

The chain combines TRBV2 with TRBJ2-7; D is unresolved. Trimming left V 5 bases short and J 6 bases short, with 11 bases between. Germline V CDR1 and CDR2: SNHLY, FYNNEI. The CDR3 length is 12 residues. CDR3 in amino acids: CASSNGISEQYF. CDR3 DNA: TGTGCCAGCAGTAATGGCATTTCCGAGCAGTACTTC.

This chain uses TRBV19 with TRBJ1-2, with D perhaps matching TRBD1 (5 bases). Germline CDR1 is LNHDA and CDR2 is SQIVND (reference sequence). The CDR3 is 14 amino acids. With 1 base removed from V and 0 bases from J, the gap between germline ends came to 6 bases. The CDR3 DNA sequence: TGTGCCAGTAGTATAGGGACAACTAACTATGGCTACACCTTC. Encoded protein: CASSIGTTNYGYTF.

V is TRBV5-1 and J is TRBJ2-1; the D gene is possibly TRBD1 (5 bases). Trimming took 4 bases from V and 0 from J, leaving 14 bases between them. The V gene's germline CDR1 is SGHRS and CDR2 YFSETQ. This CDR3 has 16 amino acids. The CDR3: CASSLGHFLSYNEQFF. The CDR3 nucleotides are TGCGCCAGCAGCCTAGGACACTTCCTCTCCTACAATGAGCAGTTCTTC.

The chain's CDR3 is CSAWDGGNYGYTF. The CDR3 DNA sequence: TGCAGCGCCTGGGATGGGGGGAACTATGGCTACACCTTC. This rearrangement joins TRBV29-1 to TRBJ1-2; D perhaps matches TRBD1 (5 bases). Germline CDR1 and CDR2: SQVTM and ANQGSEA. The V end was cut by 7 bases, the J end by 2 bases, with 14 bases between. CDR3 length: 13 residues.